The TCR beta chain under discussion was sequenced for a study of cytomegalovirus exposure and HLA in healthy donors. Primers: 60 Vbeta forward and 13 Jbeta reverse. Some clones are missing from TCRdb's copy, which holds only in-frame ones; the method was immunoSEQ multiplex PCR. The repertoire holds 150,000 or so clones, with about four fifths as singletons. CDR3 length equals 15 residues. After removal of 4 bases from V and 7 bases from J, the junction contained 6 bases not matched to a gene. From germline, CDR1 is LNHDA and CDR2 SQIVND (reference sequence). This receptor was obtained from a man aged 25 to 45 in good health and CMV-seropositive. What was sequenced was PBMCs. The genes are TRBV19 and TRBJ2-2, with TRBD1 identical over 10 bases. The CDR3 nucleotides read TGTGCCAGTAGTAACGGACAGGGGGGTGTCGGGGAGCTGTTTTTT. Translation gives CASSNGQGGVGELFF.